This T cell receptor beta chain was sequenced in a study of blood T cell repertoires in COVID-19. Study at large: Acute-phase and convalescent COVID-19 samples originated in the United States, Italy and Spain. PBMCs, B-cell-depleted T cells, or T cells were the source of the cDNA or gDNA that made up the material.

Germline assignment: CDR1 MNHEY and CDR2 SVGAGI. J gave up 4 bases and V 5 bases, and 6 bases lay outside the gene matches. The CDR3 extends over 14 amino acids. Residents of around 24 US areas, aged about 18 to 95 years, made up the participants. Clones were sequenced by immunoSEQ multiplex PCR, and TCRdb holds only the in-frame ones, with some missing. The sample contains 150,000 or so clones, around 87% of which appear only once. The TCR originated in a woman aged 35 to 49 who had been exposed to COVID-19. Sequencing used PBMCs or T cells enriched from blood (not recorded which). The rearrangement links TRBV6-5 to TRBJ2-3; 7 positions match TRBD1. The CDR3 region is CASSTGAGPDTQYF. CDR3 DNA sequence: TGTGCCAGCAGTACAGGGGCCGGCCCAGATACGCAGTATTTT.